The 20 T cell receptor beta chains presented below share a single source sample, sequenced in a study of T cell repertoires in cytomegalovirus infection. TCRdb re-called the reads through MiXCR, storing one row per CDR3 protein. Of 310,000 or so distinct CDR3 sequences in the sample, about 25% were seen once. These receptors' antigens are unknown. Specimen: cultured PBMCs, collected from culture after CMV antigen stimulation. Every receptor here comes from a human donor in good health (CMV status not recorded). Some clones in this sample may be carry-over from other donors' samples.

The sample holds a few counts of this clonotype. The chain uses TRBV12-3 or TRBV12-4 and TRBJ1-2, with TRBD1 matching 7 bases. This CDR3 has 14 residues. V trimming: 6 bases; J trimming: 4 bases; junction bases outside the gene matches: 8. The chain's CDR3 is CASRAGTVSYGYTF. As DNA, the CDR3 is TGTGCCAGCAGGGCCGGGACAGTAAGCTATGGCTACACCTTC.

This chain links TRBV11-2 with TRBJ2-2, with D tentatively TRBD2 (6 bases). Trimming removed 4 bases from V and 4 bases from J, with 10 bases in between. Germline V gene sequence: CDR1 SGHAT, CDR2 FQNNGV. The length of the CDR3 is 14 residues. As DNA, the CDR3 is TGTGCCAGCAGCTGGCTAGCGACCACCGGGGAGCTGTTTTTT. Its protein is CASSWLATTGELFF.

This clonotype was seen repeatedly, ten times or more. The chain recombines TRBV7-2 with TRBJ2-6; tentatively, D is TRBD1 or TRBD2 (5 bases each). CDR1 is SGHTA, CDR2 FQGNSA, per germline. Trimming removed 6 bases from V and 2 bases from J, with 17 bases in between. The CDR3 runs to 17 residues. CDR3 DNA: TGTGCCAGCAGAACCAACCACCTGGGGGCTGGGGCCAACGTCCTGACTTTC. Its translation is CASRTNHLGAGANVLTF. Full variable domain (rest looked up from reference TRBV7-2 and TRBJ2-6): GAGVSQSPSNKVTEKGKDVELRCDPISGHTALYWYRQSLGQGLEFLIYFQGNSAPDKSGLPSDRFSAERTGGSVSTLTIQRTQQEDSAVYLCASRTNHLGAGANVLTFGAGSRLTVL.

The chain combines TRBV5-4 with TRBJ2-3; D is possibly TRBD2 (6 bases). V lost 3 bases and J lost 1, with 9 bases in between. Germline V gene data show CDR1 as SGHNT and CDR2 as YYREEE (reference sequence). This CDR3 comprises 14 residues. In DNA form, the CDR3 reads TGTGCCAGCAGCTGGGGACTGGGCACAGATACGCAGTATTTT. This gives the protein CASSWGLGTDTQYF.

Of note for this clonotype: Germline and junction disagree at one end, which may indicate a read error. The J gene is TRBJ2-5, the V gene TRBV6-2 or TRBV6-3; D unresolved. Germline V gives CDR1 MNHEY, CDR2 SVGEGT. The CDR3 totals 12 residues. CDR3 loop: CASSDSSGTQYF. The CDR3 region has the DNA TGTGCCAGCAGTGACTCCTCAGGGACCCAGTACTTC.

This clonotype was counted between two and nine times. The chain couples TRBV6-4 to TRBJ1-1; D might be TRBD1 (5 bases). Germline lookup yields CDR1 MRHNA and CDR2 SNTAGT. The CDR3 spans 13 residues. Trimming took off 2 bases at V and 1 base at J, with 5 bases between the two ends. The CDR3 spells CASSDGTNTEAFF. The CDR3 coding sequence is TGTGCCAGCAGTGACGGGACGAACACTGAAGCTTTCTTT.

J is TRBJ1-1 and V is TRBV7-2; unclear D gene. The germline V gene encodes CDR1 SGHTA and CDR2 FQGNSA. The CDR3 is made up of 13 amino acids. V was trimmed by 4 bases and J by 1 base, leaving 7 bases between them. The CDR3 DNA is TGTGCCAGCAGCTCATACAGGAACACTGAAGCTTTCTTT. It yields the protein CASSSYRNTEAFF.

This clonotype has more than one count but fewer than ten. This chain uses TRBV7-3 with TRBJ2-1; D is undetermined. In germline, CDR1 is SGHTA, CDR2 FQGTGA. Trimming cost V 5 bases and J 9 bases, with 17 bases left between them. The CDR3 spans 14 residues. CDR3 DNA sequence: TGTGCCAGCAGCCCCAACTTATCGCCTGGTGAGCAGTTCTTC. The encoded protein is CASSPNLSPGEQFF.

The CDR3 coding sequence is TGTGCCAGCAGCTCTGGGACAGGGATATCCGTTGGGAATCAGCCCCAGCATTTT. It specifies CASSSGTGISVGNQPQHF. This chain connects TRBV12-3 or TRBV12-4 to TRBJ1-5; 9 bases are shared with TRBD1. This CDR3 contains 18 residues. Losses at the gene ends were 6 bases for V and 4 bases for J; bases not matched to a gene: 16.

A few counts support this clonotype. Here the CDR3 reads CASSLVGHLGETQYF. The DNA of the CDR3 is TGTGCCAGTAGTCTTGTGGGACATCTGGGAGAGACCCAGTACTTC. This rearrangement joins TRBV19 to TRBJ2-5; D perhaps matches TRBD1 (6 bases). Germline lookup yields CDR1 LNHDA and CDR2 SQIVND (reference sequence). The CDR3 extends over 15 amino acids. The germline V and J ends were trimmed by 5 bases and 4 bases, with 17 bases remaining between them.

There are many counts of this clonotype. The chain's CDR3 is CASSLGAGDGETQYF. As DNA, the CDR3 is TGTGCCAGCAGCTTGGGAGCGGGAGATGGAGAGACCCAGTACTTC. This chain links TRBV7-2 with TRBJ2-5; 8 bases line up with TRBD2. Germline V gene data show CDR1 as SGHTA and CDR2 as FQGNSA. This CDR3 has 15 residues. Trimming removed 3 bases from V and 4 bases from J; junction bases left unmatched: 7.

CDR3 protein: CASSDTPGGGNWDTQYF. The CDR3 nucleotides are TGTGCCAGCAGCGACACCCCCGGGGGGGGGAATTGGGATACGCAGTATTTT. The chain links TRBV7-6 to TRBJ2-3; 8 positions agree with TRBD2. This CDR3 has 17 amino acids. The J segment lost 6 bases and the V segment lost 5 bases, leaving 16 bases of the junction unmatched. Germline V gene lookup returns CDR1 SGHVS and CDR2 FNYEAQ.

A note on this clonotype: Possible read error: a much larger clone is one base away. The V gene is TRBV7-2, the J gene TRBJ2-2; D might be TRBD2 (5 bases). The CDR3 is made up of 15 amino acids. CDR1 and CDR2 (germline): SGHTA, FQGNSA. For the CDR3, the DNA is TGTGTCAGCAGACAAGACTACTCCCTCACCGGGGAGCTGTTTTTT. The encoded protein is CVSRQDYSLTGELFF.

This clonotype was seen a few times. The chain employs TRBV7-2 and TRBJ2-1; D remains ambiguous. Germline V lookup: CDR1 SGHTA, CDR2 FQGNSA. This CDR3 spans 15 amino acids. V was shortened by 2 bases and J by 0 bases, with 8 bases between the two germline ends. The CDR3 spells CASSLHNPSYNEQFF. The CDR3 DNA reads TGTGCCAGCAGCTTACATAATCCCTCCTACAATGAGCAGTTCTTC.

This clonotype was seen only a few times. This chain joins TRBV18 and TRBJ2-5; D call uncertain. The CDR3 consists of 13 residues. CDR1 and CDR2 (germline): KGHSH, LQKENI. With 2 bases removed from V and 3 bases from J, the gap between germline ends came to 7 bases. CDR3 residues: CASSPRPEETQYF. CDR3 DNA sequence: TGTGCCAGCTCACCAAGGCCAGAAGAGACCCAGTACTTC.

This clonotype was counted many times. V and J are TRBV10-3 and TRBJ2-4; the D gene is possibly TRBD2 (6 bases). The length of the CDR3 is 15 residues. V was clipped by 6 bases and J by 0 bases, with 12 bases between them. CDR1 and CDR2 from the germline V gene are ENHRY and SYGVKD. Written as DNA, the CDR3 is TGTGCCATCAGAGCCGGGACTTTAGCCAAAAACATTCAGTACTTC. As protein: CAIRAGTLAKNIQYF.

This clonotype was observed a single time. The CDR3 sequence: CASSSVLRQGEYTEAFF. CDR3 in DNA: TGTGCCAGCAGCTCCGTTCTAAGACAGGGGGAGTACACTGAAGCTTTCTTT. V usage is TRBV5-6 and J usage is TRBJ1-1; 9 bases map to TRBD1. Germline V gene sequence: CDR1 SGHDT, CDR2 YYEEEE. V lost 3 bases to trimming and J lost 3 bases; unmatched junction nucleotides: 12. The CDR3 runs to 17 residues.

The chain combines TRBV29-1 with TRBJ2-7; D is unclear. V shed 5 bases and J shed 9 bases, with 14 bases lying between them. This CDR3 comprises 11 residues. CDR1 SQVTM and CDR2 ANQGSEA come from the germline V gene. DNA for the CDR3: TGCAGCGTTTTCCAAGCCAGGCTGCAGTACTTC. Translated, it gives CSVFQARLQYF.

This clonotype was picked up a small number of times. J is TRBJ1-1 and V is TRBV12-3 or TRBV12-4; D remains unclear. V was pared by 3 bases and J by 1 base, with 6 bases between. The CDR3 has 13 residues. In nucleotides, the CDR3 is TGTGCCAGCAGTTTGATCCGGAACACTGAAGCTTTCTTT. Protein sequence: CASSLIRNTEAFF.

The gene calls are TRBV15 and TRBJ2-2, with 7 bases matching TRBD1. Trimming took 6 bases from V and 0 from J; bases not matched to a gene: 7. Per the germline V gene, CDR1 is LNHNV and CDR2 is YYDKDF (reference sequence). The CDR3 has 16 residues. The CDR3, as DNA: TGTGCCACCAGATTAGGGACAGATGCGAACACCGGGGAGCTGTTTTTT. It yields the protein CATRLGTDANTGELFF.